The source of this T cell receptor (beta chain) is a study of cytomegalovirus exposure and HLA in healthy donors. This CDR3 is 13 amino acids long. V lost 6 bases and J lost 4; bases outside the gene matches: 3. The germline gives CDR1 MNHNS, CDR2 SASEGT. Broader study findings: Later genetic work tied a missense DCLRE1C variant to beta-chain V and J trimming. In a later analysis, across HLA loci, associated TCR counts were highest for DRB1, lowest for HLA-C. Several of the most significant clusters appeared linked to common viral pathogens, based on a later analysis.

The donors gave bone marrow, and they were healthy. This clone was detected only once. The antigen remains undetermined. Amplification used 60 Vbeta primers and 13 Jbeta primers. Data came from immunoSEQ multiplex PCR; TCRdb stores just in-frame clones and leaves some out. The top ten hold over 0.95% of the sample, which has roughly 140,000 clones, 75% to 90% seen once. This receptor was taken from a female donor in good health and CMV-seronegative. The genes are TRBV6-1 and TRBJ1-1; the match to TRBD1 covers 9 bases. The sequencing sample was made of PBMCs. The CDR3 DNA is TGTGCCAGCAGGGGACAGGGAATCACTGAAGCTTTCTTT. It translates to CASRGQGITEAFF.